This TCR beta chain was found in a study of human T cells and chemical hapten exposure. Study context: Per-sample variation in TCR yield stemmed mainly from small pooled library volume differences. Overall study findings and caveats: Counts of TCRs above 1 in 1000 frequency stayed unchanged with DPC sensitization.

This clonotype was detected many times. The antigen is unknown. CDR3 size: 15 residues. The ends lost 5 bases at V and 6 bases at J; junction bases unmatched: 9. Per germline, CDR1 SGHAT and CDR2 FQDESV (reference sequence). The library gave individual cDNA molecules unique molecular identifiers. Original analysis: Per-sample TCR counts ranged from about 20,000 to 700,000, median around 88,000. TCRdb reanalysed the 5' RACE reads using MiXCR and keeps one entry per CDR3 protein. Clone size and V and J calls follow TCRdb, not the original study. The sample has some 150,000 distinct CDR3 sequences; about 4.3% are singletons. From whole blood left unfractionated, total RNA was extracted.

The V and J genes are TRBV11-1 and TRBJ1-5; 8 bases agree with TRBD1. The TCR was taken from a female donor in good health. CDR3 nucleotides: TGTGCCAGCAGCCAAGGGACAGGTCTCACTCAGCCCCAGCATTTT. Its protein is CASSQGTGLTQPQHF.